This T cell receptor beta chain was identified during a study of blood T cell repertoires in COVID-19. Study in general: The United States, Italy and Spain supplied acute and convalescent COVID-19 samples. In each case, the material was cDNA or gDNA derived from T cells, B-cell-depleted T cells, or PBMCs.

Seattle-derived patients entered the study during active infection and were followed longitudinally. The CDR3 runs to 15 residues. V trimming: 5 bases; J trimming: 8 bases; junction bases outside the gene matches: 11. Germline V gene data show CDR1 as MNHEY and CDR2 as SVGEGT. Per the authors' pipeline: Reference gene primer amplification yielded estimated nucleated cell counts. Measured with immunoSEQ multiplex PCR; TCRdb has only the in-frame clones, and not every one. Clone size and V and J calls were adopted from that table, with D and trimming inferred from the DNA. The data show about 150,000 clones, approximately 85% seen once.

The receptor comes from a woman of 80 years or more with COVID-19, enrolled during active disease. Sequenced material: peripheral blood. The J gene is TRBJ2-1, the V gene TRBV6-2 or TRBV6-3; 8 bases line up with TRBD2. In nucleotides, the CDR3 is TGTGCCAGCAGTCCCCGGGGGGGCCGACGTGATGAGCAGTTCTTC. Encoded protein: CASSPRGGRRDEQFF.